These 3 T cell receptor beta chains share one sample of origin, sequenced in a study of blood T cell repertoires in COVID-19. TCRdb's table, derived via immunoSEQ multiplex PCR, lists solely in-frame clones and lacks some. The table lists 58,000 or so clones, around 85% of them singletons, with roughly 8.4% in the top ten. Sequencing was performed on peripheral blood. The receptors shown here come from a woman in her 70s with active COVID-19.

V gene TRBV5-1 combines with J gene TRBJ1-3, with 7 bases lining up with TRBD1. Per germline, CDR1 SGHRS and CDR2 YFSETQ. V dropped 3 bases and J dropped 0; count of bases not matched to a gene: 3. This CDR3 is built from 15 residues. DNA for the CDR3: TGCGCCAGCAGCTCCCGGACAGGCTCTGGAAACACCATATATTTT. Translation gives CASSSRTGSGNTIYF.

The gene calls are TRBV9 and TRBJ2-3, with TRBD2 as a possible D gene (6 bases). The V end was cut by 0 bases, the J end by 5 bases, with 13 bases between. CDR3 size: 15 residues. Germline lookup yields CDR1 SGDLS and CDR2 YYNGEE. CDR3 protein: CASSVENGGRDTQYF. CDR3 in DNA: TGTGCCAGCAGCGTAGAGAATGGGGGGAGAGATACGCAGTATTTT.

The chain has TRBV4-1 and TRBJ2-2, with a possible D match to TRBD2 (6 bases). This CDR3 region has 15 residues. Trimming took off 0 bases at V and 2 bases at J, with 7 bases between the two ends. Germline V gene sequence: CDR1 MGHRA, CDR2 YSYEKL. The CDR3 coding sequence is TGCGCCAGCAGCCAAGAGGGGGGAAACACCGGGGAGCTGTTTTTT. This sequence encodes CASSQEGGNTGELFF.